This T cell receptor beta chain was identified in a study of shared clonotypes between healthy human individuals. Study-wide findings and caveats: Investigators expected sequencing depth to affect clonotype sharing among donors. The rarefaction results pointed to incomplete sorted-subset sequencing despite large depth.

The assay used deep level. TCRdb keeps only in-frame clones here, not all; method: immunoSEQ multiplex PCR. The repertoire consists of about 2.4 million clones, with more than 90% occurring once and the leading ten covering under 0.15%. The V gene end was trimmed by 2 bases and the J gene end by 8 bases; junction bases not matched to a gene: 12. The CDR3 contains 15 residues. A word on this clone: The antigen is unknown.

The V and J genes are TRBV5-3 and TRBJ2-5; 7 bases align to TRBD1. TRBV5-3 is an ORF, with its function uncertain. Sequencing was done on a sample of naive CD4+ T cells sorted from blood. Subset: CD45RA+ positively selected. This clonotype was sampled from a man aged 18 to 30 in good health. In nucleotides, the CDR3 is TGTGCCAGAAGCTTAGGAAGGCAACCAGGGGGAACCCAGTACTTC. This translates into CARSLGRQPGGTQYF.